This T cell receptor beta chain was found in a study of T cells after yellow fever vaccination. The CDR3 covers 13 residues. The germline CDR1 and CDR2 sequences are SGHTA and FQGNSA. V was clipped by 5 bases and J by 6 bases; unmatched bases: 6. This clonotype was seen ten or more times. TCRdb analysed the 5' RACE reads with MiXCR anew, one entry per CDR3 protein. The sample yields 140,000 to 150,000 distinct CDR3 sequences, about 6.9% seen once. The chain is built from TRBV7-2 and TRBJ2-7; 8 bases align to TRBD1. The source material was CD4+ T cells sorted from PBMCs, sampled 10 days after the yellow fever booster vaccination. This TCR came from a man in his thirties or forties who received the YFV17D yellow fever vaccine. CDR3 DNA: TGTGCCAGCAGCATCGGACAGGGTGGCGAGCAGTACTTC. Amino acid sequence: CASSIGQGGEQYF.